A single sample gave rise to the 3 T cell receptor beta chains below, sequenced in a study of T cells expressing NK-cell markers. Following a re-call of the 5' RACE reads, TCRdb has one entry per CDR3 protein and lacks DNA. This repertoire comprises 30,000 or so distinct CDR3 sequences; its ten largest clones make up about 60%. The sequenced material came from blood T cells: a sorted CD56 or NKG2C T cell subset, CD4+ or CD8+ T cells, or bulk PBMC T cells (not recorded which). These receptors all come from a woman aged 18 to 75 in good health.

The chain uses TRBV6-5 and TRBJ2-2; TCRdb's D gene call, TRBD2, goes unchecked for lack of DNA. The CDR3 spans 18 residues. Germline V gene lookup returns CDR1 MNHEY and CDR2 SVGAGI. The CDR3 loop reads CASSSPYLAGDDTGELFF.

This chain links TRBV10-3 with TRBJ2-5; there is no DNA to check the TCRdb D call of TRBD2. The CDR3 loop spans 15 amino acids. The V gene's germline CDR1 is ENHRY and CDR2 SYGVKD. This CDR3 is CAISLAGAVEETQYF.

The chain recombines TRBV7-8 with TRBJ2-1; no DNA is available, so the TRBD1 call from TCRdb remains unchecked. The CDR3 sequence is 18 residues long. Germline-derived CDR1 and CDR2 are SGHVS and FQNEAQ. CDR3 residues: CASSAHRVEDFSYNEQFF.